The rows below give T cell receptor beta chains drawn from one sample of a study of a mutant IDH1 vaccine in newly diagnosed glioma. TCRdb keeps only in-frame clones here, not all; method: immunoSEQ multiplex PCR. The table includes 40,000 to 50,000 clones, roughly 85% detected once. These receptors' antigens are unknown. The sample here was PBMCs, taken from a glioma patient whose treatment included an IDH1 peptide vaccine. All receptors come from a man in his forties or fifties with glioma. The CDR3 runs from the conserved cysteine through the conserved F or W. Each record gives: CDR3 protein, V gene, J gene.

CDR3: CASSPRGDSNQPQHF; V: TRBV9; J: TRBJ1-5
CDR3: CASTPPGGGPDYYEQYF; V: TRBV28; J: TRBJ2-7
CDR3: CASGGQSNTEAFF; V: TRBV7-2; J: TRBJ1-1
CDR3: CASSSWNQPQHF; V: TRBV7-6; J: TRBJ1-5
CDR3: CASRMGGRFQETQYF; V: TRBV7-9; J: TRBJ2-5
CDR3: CASTGSGSYEQYF; V: TRBV6-5; J: TRBJ2-7
CDR3: CASSPSSYNEQFF; V: TRBV6-6; J: TRBJ2-1
CDR3: CASSEGNNYGYTF; V: TRBV6-1; J: TRBJ1-2
CDR3: CASSTLAGGKETQYF; V: TRBV7-3; J: TRBJ2-5
CDR3: CASSVGQGGPSYNEQFF; V: TRBV9; J: TRBJ2-1
CDR3: CASSYTGQATSGHGYTF; V: TRBV5-1; J: TRBJ1-2
CDR3: CSVDRDRYSSGYTF; V: TRBV29-1; J: TRBJ1-2
CDR3: CASSLEALVSNTGELFF; V: TRBV5-1; J: TRBJ2-2
CDR3: CASSSPGYEQYF; V: TRBV7-8; J: TRBJ2-7
CDR3: CASLRSGRVLSGDTQYF; V: TRBV5-6; J: TRBJ2-3
CDR3: CASSARRGTYEQYF; V: TRBV7-9; J: TRBJ2-7
CDR3: CASSQLFNYGYTF; V: TRBV4-3; J: TRBJ1-2
CDR3: CSQGGETEAFF; V: TRBV20-1; J: TRBJ1-1
CDR3: CATLTWQSSGNTIYF; V: TRBV5-6; J: TRBJ1-3
CDR3: CASSLGGTLYTGELFF; V: TRBV7-9; J: TRBJ2-2
CDR3: CSALAAETQYF; V: TRBV20-1; J: TRBJ2-3
CDR3: CATSRGLGSEQYF; V: TRBV19; J: TRBJ2-7
CDR3: CASSPPSLGGEKLFF; V: TRBV18; J: TRBJ1-4
CDR3: CASGLADRTDTQYF; V: TRBV2; J: TRBJ2-3
CDR3: CASSGTGSGANVLTF; V: TRBV2; J: TRBJ2-6
CDR3: CASKIAGRLEAFF; V: TRBV19; J: TRBJ1-1
CDR3: CASRERRTSGRSYEQYF; V: TRBV28; J: TRBJ2-7
CDR3: CSVGSRDGDEQFF; V: TRBV29-1; J: TRBJ2-1
CDR3: CASSYSRGPGEQYF; V: TRBV6-5; J: TRBJ2-7
CDR3: CASRPGFSNQPQHF; V: TRBV2; J: TRBJ1-5
CDR3: CASSDDAGRNGYTF; V: TRBV6-4; J: TRBJ1-2
CDR3: CATLDREGNTIYF; V: TRBV19; J: TRBJ1-3
CDR3: CASSSGHNYGYTF; V: TRBV7-3; J: TRBJ1-2
CDR3: CASSGHALSYGYTF; V: TRBV2; J: TRBJ1-2
CDR3: CASSPRDNEKLFF; V: TRBV18; J: TRBJ1-4
CDR3: CASSPTPNTEAFF; V: TRBV7-9; J: TRBJ1-1
CDR3: CASHRNSGANVLTF; V: TRBV6-1; J: TRBJ2-6
CDR3: CASSLILAGTNEQFF; V: TRBV14; J: TRBJ2-1
CDR3: CASSFWDTFSYEQYF; V: TRBV7-9; J: TRBJ2-7
CDR3: CASSLGLAGGLEQFF; V: TRBV7-2; J: TRBJ2-1
CDR3: CATSAGGSYNEQFF; V: TRBV15; J: TRBJ2-1
CDR3: CASRSNTGELFF; V: TRBV6-5; J: TRBJ2-2
CDR3: CASRSSWGQETQYF; V: TRBV5-4; J: TRBJ2-5
CDR3: CASRDLAGVVGELFF; V: TRBV6-1; J: TRBJ2-2
CDR3: CASSYEVDQPQHF; V: TRBV6-5; J: TRBJ1-5
CDR3: CASGSGDAGANVLTF; V: TRBV2; J: TRBJ2-6
CDR3: CASSPVPVGGITDTQYF; V: TRBV4-1; J: TRBJ2-3
CDR3: CASSLQQGQEAFF; V: TRBV7-6; J: TRBJ1-1
CDR3: CASSTSGGGGGTQYF; V: TRBV5-1; J: TRBJ2-5
CDR3: CASSLRGGETQYF; V: TRBV7-7; J: TRBJ2-5
CDR3: CASSLFGADQPQHF; V: TRBV11-2; J: TRBJ1-5
CDR3: CASSLLSFQETQYF; V: TRBV7-9; J: TRBJ2-5
CDR3: CASRTSGATDTQYF; V: TRBV6-4; J: TRBJ2-3
CDR3: CASSGGTGGEVYEQYF; V: TRBV28; J: TRBJ2-7
CDR3: CASSRTSLETQYF; V: TRBV7-3; J: TRBJ2-5
CDR3: CATREQNTGELFF; V: TRBV28; J: TRBJ2-2
CDR3: CASHLWQVKNEKLFF; V: TRBV2; J: TRBJ1-4
CDR3: CASSPGTSHEQFF; V: TRBV19; J: TRBJ2-1
CDR3: CASSQLQDRGADTQYF; V: TRBV4-2; J: TRBJ2-3